These T cell receptor beta chains were read from a single sample in a study of shared clonotypes between healthy human individuals. The method was immunoSEQ multiplex PCR; TCRdb's version includes in-frame clones alone and lacks a portion of them. The sample consists of approximately 2,300,000 clones, less than 95% of them appearing once. Material: naive CD4+ T cells from PBMCs. These receptors all stem from a man aged 18 to 30 in good health. Some clones in this sample may be carry-over from other donors' samples. Each CDR3 is given with its conserved first and last residue. Each record gives: V gene, J gene, D gene, clone size, CDR3 DNA, CDR3 protein. D genes are given only for firm matches. A clone size is listed for some rows: how often the clone was seen (once, few, many), or a class if it is expanded.

TRBV19	TRBJ2-7	TRBD2	-	TGTGCCAGTAGTATAGGACTAGCGGGAGTCTACGAGCAGTACTTC	CASSIGLAGVYEQYF
TRBV28	TRBJ2-3	-	-	TGTGCCAGCACCCTCGGGGCAGCTGATACGCAGTATTTT	CASTLGAADTQYF
TRBV9	TRBJ2-5	-	-	TGTGCCAGCAGCCCGGGGAGTAGCTTAAACCCGATAGAGACCCAGTACTTC	CASSPGSSLNPIETQYF
TRBV5-4	TRBJ2-7	-	-	TGTGCCAGCAGCTTGGCCGGAGGGTCCTACGAGCAGTACTTC	CASSLAGGSYEQYF
TRBV10-3	TRBJ2-7	-	-	TGTGCCATCAGTGGAGAGCAAGTAACTTACGAGCAGTACTTC	CAISGEQVTYEQYF
TRBV5-4	TRBJ2-1	-	-	TGTGCCAGCAGCTTAAGGACAGAATACAATGAGCAGTTCTTC	CASSLRTEYNEQFF
TRBV7-6	TRBJ2-4	TRBD2	-	TGTGCCAGCAGGGGACTAGCTGAGGGGTACTTC	CASRGLAEGYF
TRBV11-2	TRBJ1-3	-	-	TGTGCCAGCAGCTTAGGAGGGGGGCCTGGAAACACCATATATTTT	CASSLGGGPGNTIYF
TRBV6-1	TRBJ1-2	TRBD1	few	TGTGCCAGCAGTCTTCGACAGGGGAGTGGCTACACCTTC	CASSLRQGSGYTF
TRBV30	TRBJ1-5	-	-	TGTGCCTGGAGTGGGGCAACAGGGCGCAATCAGCCCCAGCATTTT	CAWSGATGRNQPQHF
TRBV7-9	TRBJ2-2	TRBD2	-	TGTGCCAGCAGCCAACGGACTAGCGGGACGGGGGAGCTGTTTTTT	CASSQRTSGTGELFF
TRBV19	TRBJ1-1	TRBD1	-	TGTGCCAGTAGTATTCGGACAGGGGTAGTGTTTGACACTGAAGCTTTCTTT	CASSIRTGVVFDTEAFF
TRBV14	TRBJ2-1	-	-	TGTGCCAGCAGCCAAGATCGCCTCAATGAGCAGTTCTTC	CASSQDRLNEQFF
TRBV6-5	TRBJ2-5	-	-	TGTGCCAGCAGTTACTCGGTGGGGGGAGAGACCCAGTACTTC	CASSYSVGGETQYF
TRBV27	TRBJ2-7	TRBD2	-	TGTGCCAGCAGTTCCCCCGCTAGCGGGAGTTGGAAGCAGTACTTC	CASSSPASGSWKQYF
TRBV7-8	TRBJ2-6	-	-	TGTGCCAGCAGCTTAGCCCTGAGACACCTCCCAGGGGATTCTGGGGCCAACGTCCTGACTTTC	CASSLALRHLPGDSGANVLTF
TRBV6-1	TRBJ2-5	-	-	TGTGCCAGCAGTGAATTCGGCGGGCTAGAGACCCAGTACTTC	CASSEFGGLETQYF
TRBV9	TRBJ2-7	TRBD1	few	TGTGCCAGCAGCGCCCGGGACAGGGGATACGAGCAGTACTTC	CASSARDRGYEQYF
TRBV7-2	TRBJ1-2	TRBD1	-	TGTGCCAGCAGCTTTCGACAGGGTTTAGATGGCTACACCTTC	CASSFRQGLDGYTF
TRBV27	TRBJ1-4	-	-	TGTGCCAGCAGTGGCGGGGGAGCTAATGAAAAACTGTTTTTT	CASSGGGANEKLFF
TRBV5-8	TRBJ2-1	TRBD2	-	TGTGCCAGCAGCTCCCTAGCGGGAGGGTGGTCCTACAATGAGCAGTTCTTC	CASSSLAGGWSYNEQFF
TRBV7-8	TRBJ2-3	TRBD2	-	TGTGCCAGCAGCTTGCGGGAGGTGGGCACAGATACGCAGTATTTT	CASSLREVGTDTQYF
TRBV29-1	TRBJ1-2	TRBD1	-	TGCAGCGTTGAGAATAGGGGGCCCTTCTATGGCTACACCTTC	CSVENRGPFYGYTF
TRBV19	TRBJ1-3	-	-	TGTGCCAGTAGTATAAGGGAAACAGCCGGAAACACCATATATTTT	CASSIRETAGNTIYF
TRBV6-1	TRBJ2-4	TRBD1	-	TGTGCCAGCAGTCTACAGGGGATAGCCAAAAACATTCAGTACTTC	CASSLQGIAKNIQYF
TRBV5-1	TRBJ2-5	TRBD2	-	TGCGCCAGCAGCTTGGGACTAGCGGGAGCGGGTGAGACCCAGTACTTC	CASSLGLAGAGETQYF
TRBV11-2	TRBJ1-2	-	-	TGTGCCAGCAGCTTAGCGCGGGGAGGCTACACCTTC	CASSLARGGYTF
TRBV14	TRBJ2-5	-	-	TGTGCCAGCAGCCCCCTCGGAAAACAAGAGACCCAGTACTTC	CASSPLGKQETQYF
TRBV30	TRBJ1-6	-	-	TGTGCCTGGAGTGTACAGGGAATTCAACCCCTCCACTTT	CAWSVQGIQPLHF
TRBV7-3	TRBJ1-1	-	-	TGTGCCAGCAGCCCTACCCCCGGCACTGAAGCTTTCTTT	CASSPTPGTEAFF
TRBV9	TRBJ1-3	TRBD1	once	TGTGCCAGCAGAGGACAGGGGGCGCAGAACACCATATATTTT	CASRGQGAQNTIYF
TRBV4-2	TRBJ2-3	TRBD2	-	TGTGCCAGCAGCCTGAAACCGGGAGGGAACACAGATACGCAGTATTTT	CASSLKPGGNTDTQYF
TRBV5-4	TRBJ2-3	TRBD2	-	TGTGCCAGCAGCTTGGGGGCGGGAGGGGCAAGTAGGGATACGCAGTATTTT	CASSLGAGGASRDTQYF
TRBV30	TRBJ2-2	-	-	TGTGCCTGGAGGGATACCGGGGAGCTGTTTTTT	CAWRDTGELFF
TRBV5-1	TRBJ1-1	-	-	TGCGCCAGCAGCTTGGTAGGGGGAGAAAACGCTGAAGCTTTCTTT	CASSLVGGENAEAFF
TRBV6-5	TRBJ2-7	-	-	TGTGCCAGCAGCCCGAATACAGGGAGCTACGAGCAGTACTTC	CASSPNTGSYEQYF
TRBV28	TRBJ1-2	-	-	TGTGCCAGCAGTTTATATCCCGGAGGGTTTTACTATGGCTACACCTTC	CASSLYPGGFYYGYTF
TRBV11-2	TRBJ1-2	-	-	TGTGCCAGCAGCCCCCGAGGCGATTCGGAGGGCTACACCTTC	CASSPRGDSEGYTF
TRBV2	TRBJ2-3	-	-	TGTGCCAGTGGGAGACTAGGGGAAACAGATACGCAGTATTTT	CASGRLGETDTQYF
TRBV29-1	TRBJ2-1	-	few	TGCAGCGTTGAGAGAGGTAACAATGAGCAGTTCTTC	CSVERGNNEQFF
TRBV5-6	TRBJ1-4	TRBD1	once	TGTGCCAGCAGCTTTTGGACAGGCTATAATGAAAAACTGTTTTTT	CASSFWTGYNEKLFF
TRBV5-1	TRBJ2-3	-	once	TGCGCCAGCAGCTTGAATTCCGCCCAGGCCGTGCGTCCAGATACGCAGTATTTT	CASSLNSAQAVRPDTQYF
TRBV7-2	TRBJ2-3	-	-	TGTGCCAGCAGCTTAGGGAACCGACTGGGAGATACGCAGTATTTT	CASSLGNRLGDTQYF
TRBV15	TRBJ2-5	-	once	TGTGCCACCTGGCATCGGGCGAAAGAGACCCAGTACTTC	CATWHRAKETQYF
TRBV7-2	TRBJ1-4	-	few	TGTGCCAGCAGCTCACATTCGCCTAATGAAAAACTGTTTTTT	CASSSHSPNEKLFF
TRBV5-1	TRBJ2-7	TRBD2	-	TGCGCCAGCAGCCCCCGGGGGGTGAGCTCCTACGAGCAGTACTTC	CASSPRGVSSYEQYF
TRBV5-1	TRBJ2-6	TRBD1	-	TGCGCCAGCAGCTTGGCCGGCAGGGGGCTTGGCGGGGCCAACGTCCTGACTTTC	CASSLAGRGLGGANVLTF
TRBV29-1	TRBJ2-7	-	-	TGCAGCGTTGATGGCAGGGGAGGCGCCTACGAGCAGTACTTC	CSVDGRGGAYEQYF
TRBV18	TRBJ2-7	TRBD2	-	TGTGCCAGCTCACCAGCTAGCGGGATACTCAGCTCCTACGAGCAGTACTTC	CASSPASGILSSYEQYF